The 30 T cell receptor beta chains reported below all come from one sample, sequenced in a study of T cell clusters in autoimmune cytopenias. TRB was amplified from approximately 250 ng of peripheral blood genomic DNA per sample. TRB was amplified by touch-down multiplex PCR, primer pools A and B combined. TCRdb reprocessed the multiplex PCR reads and stores each CDR3 protein as one record, lacking DNA. The data show several thousand distinct CDR3 sequences, and the top ten clones hold less than 40%. The sample was also linked to a second study, of T cell repertoires in aging, cancer and after chemotherapy.

The sample was peripheral blood. The receptors originated from a human donor in good health.

According to its frequency, this clonotype is medium-sized. The V gene is TRBV29-1, the J gene TRBJ1-1. This CDR3 is 14 amino acids long. Germline lookup yields CDR1 SQVTM and CDR2 ANQGSEA. CDR3 residues: CSVEVQGRNTEAFF.

In terms of frequency, this clonotype is medium-sized (0.01 to 0.1%). The V call is TRBV11-1, the J call TRBJ2-1; TCRdb's D gene call, TRBD2, goes unchecked for lack of DNA. The CDR3 contains 16 residues. Germline CDR1 and CDR2: SGHAT and FQDESV (reference sequence). CDR3 loop: CASSLQGLAKYNEQFF.

This chain uses TRBV30 with TRBJ1-5. Per germline, CDR1 GTSNPN and CDR2 SVGIG (reference sequence). The CDR3 contains 14 residues. The CDR3 loop reads CAWTGAYSNQPQHF.

This chain links TRBV6-2 or TRBV6-3 with TRBJ2-2; the TCRdb call, TRBD2, lacks DNA for checking. The germline CDR1 and CDR2 sequences are MNHEY and SVGEGT. This CDR3 has 15 amino acids. CDR3 in amino acids: CASRAGVPDTGELFF.

This chain connects TRBV15 to TRBJ2-2; TCRdb reports TRBD2, a call that lacks DNA to check it against. From germline, CDR1 is LNHNV and CDR2 YYDKDF (reference sequence). The CDR3 totals 21 residues. The CDR3 loop is CATSRERTGTSGGHNTGELFF.

The chain uses TRBV7-6 and TRBJ2-6; TCRdb names TRBD1, which stays unverified in the absence of DNA. Germline V CDR1 and CDR2: SGHVS, FNYEAQ. This CDR3 spans 17 amino acids. Here the CDR3 reads CASSSRQGLSGANVLTF.

The V call is TRBV29-1, the J call TRBJ1-1; lacking DNA, the TRBD1 call made by TCRdb goes unchecked. CDR1 is SQVTM, CDR2 ANQGSEA, per germline. CDR3 size: 12 residues. The CDR3 spells CSVSGGNTEAFF.

J is TRBJ2-5 and V is TRBV18. CDR3 length: 14 residues. CDR1 is KGHSH and CDR2 is LQKENI in the germline V gene. This CDR3 is CASSPQGPQETQYF.

The chain employs TRBV15 and TRBJ1-5. The CDR3 sequence is 12 residues long. Germline-derived CDR1 and CDR2 are LNHNV and YYDKDF (reference sequence). CDR3 residues: CATSIIGQPQHF.

J is TRBJ2-1 and V is TRBV6-5; TCRdb's D gene call, TRBD2, goes unchecked for lack of DNA. The CDR3 runs 15 residues. Germline V gene sequence: CDR1 MNHEY, CDR2 SVGAGI. CDR3: CASSTGLAYRSEQFF.

This chain joins TRBV5-4 and TRBJ1-5. Germline values: CDR1 SGHNT, CDR2 YYREEE (reference sequence). This CDR3 is 13 amino acids long. CDR3 in amino acids: CTSSGDLSSPQHF. Full variable domain (missing parts from reference TRBV5-4 and TRBJ1-5): ETGVTQSPTHLIKTRGQQVTLRCSSQSGHNTVSWYQQALGQGPQFIFQYYREEENGRGNFPPRFSGLQFPNYSSELNVNALELDDSALYLCTSSGDLSSPQHFGDGTRLSIL.

The rearrangement links TRBV7-6 to TRBJ2-3; TCRdb's assignment of TRBD2 cannot be checked, as there is no DNA. The length of the CDR3 is 16 residues. Germline assignment: CDR1 SGHVS and CDR2 FNYEAQ. The CDR3 loop reads CASSPGHALRTDTQYF.

This chain uses TRBV27 with TRBJ1-2; TCRdb outputs TRBD1, but without DNA this stays unchecked. Germline CDR1 reads MNHEY; CDR2 reads SMNVEV (reference sequence). The CDR3 is made up of 15 amino acids. The CDR3 reads CASSLDRESYGGYTF.

The chain uses TRBV12-3 or TRBV12-4 and TRBJ2-7; TCRdb designates TRBD2, a call that cannot be tested without DNA. The CDR3 is 15 residues long. The CDR3: CASAGPGTSSNEQYF.

The chain employs TRBV19 and TRBJ1-5; the TCRdb call, TRBD1, lacks DNA for checking. Per germline, CDR1 LNHDA and CDR2 SQIVND (reference sequence). This CDR3 has 15 residues. CDR3 residues: CASSPGTGKNQPQHF.

V gene TRBV7-9 combines with J gene TRBJ1-1. The CDR3 has 15 residues. Germline values: CDR1 SEHNR, CDR2 FQNEAQ (reference sequence). The CDR3 here is CASSHLGLGNTEAFF.

The chain joins TRBV30 to TRBJ1-2; checking the TCRdb D call of TRBD1 is not possible without DNA. There are 15 residues in the CDR3. The germline CDR1 and CDR2 sequences are GTSNPN and SVGIG (reference sequence). CDR3 amino acids: CAWSSQGSFYYGYTF.

This chain's CDR3 is CAWSVSRLSGGGRNEQFF. The chain is built from TRBV30 and TRBJ2-1; as DNA is missing, the TRBD2 call by TCRdb cannot be tested. The V gene's germline CDR1 is GTSNPN and CDR2 SVGIG (reference sequence). The CDR3 is 18 residues long.

This chain uses TRBV29-1 with TRBJ2-3; the TCRdb D gene call, TRBD2, has no DNA to confirm it. From germline, CDR1 is SQVTM and CDR2 ANQGSEA. This CDR3 is built from 17 residues. The CDR3 sequence is CSVEDRTSGRAPDTQYF.

The rearrangement joins TRBV27 to TRBJ2-1; TCRdb indicates TRBD2, and absent DNA this call remains unverified. Germline V gives CDR1 MNHEY, CDR2 SMNVEV (reference sequence). The CDR3 runs 13 residues. The CDR3 loop is CASSPLPLDEQFF.

According to its frequency, this clonotype is medium-sized. The chain has TRBV6-6 and TRBJ2-7. CDR1 and CDR2 from the germline V gene are MNHNY and SVGAGI (reference sequence). The length of the CDR3 is 11 residues. The CDR3 spells CASSDYYEQYF.

The CDR3 region is CASSCPWTLPPTGELFF. This chain connects TRBV6-5 to TRBJ2-2; there is no DNA to check the TCRdb D call of TRBD2. Germline loops: CDR1 MNHEY, CDR2 SVGAGI. This CDR3 has 17 amino acids.

This sequence joins TRBV19 and TRBJ1-1; the TCRdb D gene call, TRBD1, has no DNA to confirm it. The germline CDR1 and CDR2 sequences are LNHDA and SQIVND (reference sequence). The CDR3 consists of 17 residues. This CDR3 reads CASSPRTGPTGSTEAFF.

The chain uses TRBV5-4 and TRBJ2-3; without DNA, the TCRdb call of TRBD1 cannot be checked. CDR3 length equals 14 residues. Germline-derived CDR1 and CDR2 are SGHNT and YYREEE (reference sequence). This CDR3 reads CASSPGQGADTQYF.

This clonotype counts as medium-sized (0.01 to 0.1%) by frequency. The rearrangement joins TRBV19 to TRBJ2-1; TCRdb's assignment of TRBD2 cannot be checked, as there is no DNA. The CDR3 extends over 15 amino acids. Per the germline V gene, CDR1 is LNHDA and CDR2 is SQIVND (reference sequence). CDR3 region: CASSIEGGSYNEQFF.

The rearrangement links TRBV7-9 to TRBJ2-1; TCRdb outputs TRBD2, but without DNA this stays unchecked. This CDR3 has 17 amino acids. The germline gives CDR1 SEHNR, CDR2 FQNEAQ (reference sequence). The CDR3 reads CASSPATTWTSGNEQFF.

This clonotype is classed as medium-sized by frequency. The chain has TRBV29-1 and TRBJ1-2; the TCRdb call, TRBD1, lacks DNA for checking. The CDR3 extends over 15 amino acids. Germline V gene lookup returns CDR1 SQVTM and CDR2 ANQGSEA. This CDR3 reads CSVEMSRDRVGGYTF. Supplemented by reference TRBV29-1 and TRBJ1-2, the full variable domain reads SAVISQKPSRDICQRGTSLTIQCQVDSQVTMMFWYRQQPGQSLTLIATANQGSEATYESGFVIDKFPISRPNLTFSTLTVSNMSPEDSSIYLCSVEMSRDRVGGYTFGSGTRLTVV.

This rearrangement joins TRBV6-1 to TRBJ2-3; TCRdb's D call of TRBD2 is untestable without DNA. This CDR3 contains 16 residues. Germline CDR1 reads MNHNS; CDR2 reads SASEGT. The CDR3: CATKMEGGGIADTQYF.

This rearrangement joins TRBV18 to TRBJ2-3. Germline assignment: CDR1 KGHSH and CDR2 LQKENI. The CDR3 loop spans 16 amino acids. CDR3: CASSPTGARSIDTQYF.

The chain joins TRBV6-5 to TRBJ2-5; TCRdb reports TRBD1, a call that lacks DNA to check it against. From germline, CDR1 is MNHEY and CDR2 SVGAGI. This CDR3 contains 14 residues. CDR3 sequence: CASSPMGVLETQYF.